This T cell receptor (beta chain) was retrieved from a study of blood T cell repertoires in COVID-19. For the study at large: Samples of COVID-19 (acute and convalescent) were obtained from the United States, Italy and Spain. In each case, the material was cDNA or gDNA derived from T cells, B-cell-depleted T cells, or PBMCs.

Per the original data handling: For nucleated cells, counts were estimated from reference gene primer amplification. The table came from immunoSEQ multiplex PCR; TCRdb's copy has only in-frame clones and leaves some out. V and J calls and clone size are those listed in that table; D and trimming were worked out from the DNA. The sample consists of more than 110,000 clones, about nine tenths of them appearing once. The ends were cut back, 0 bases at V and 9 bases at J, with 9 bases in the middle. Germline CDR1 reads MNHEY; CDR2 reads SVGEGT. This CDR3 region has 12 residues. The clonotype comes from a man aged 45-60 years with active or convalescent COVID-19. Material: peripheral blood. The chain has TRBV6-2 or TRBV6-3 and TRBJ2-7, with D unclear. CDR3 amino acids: CASSYSPQLQYF. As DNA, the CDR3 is TGTGCCAGCAGTTACTCGCCCCAGTTGCAGTACTTC.